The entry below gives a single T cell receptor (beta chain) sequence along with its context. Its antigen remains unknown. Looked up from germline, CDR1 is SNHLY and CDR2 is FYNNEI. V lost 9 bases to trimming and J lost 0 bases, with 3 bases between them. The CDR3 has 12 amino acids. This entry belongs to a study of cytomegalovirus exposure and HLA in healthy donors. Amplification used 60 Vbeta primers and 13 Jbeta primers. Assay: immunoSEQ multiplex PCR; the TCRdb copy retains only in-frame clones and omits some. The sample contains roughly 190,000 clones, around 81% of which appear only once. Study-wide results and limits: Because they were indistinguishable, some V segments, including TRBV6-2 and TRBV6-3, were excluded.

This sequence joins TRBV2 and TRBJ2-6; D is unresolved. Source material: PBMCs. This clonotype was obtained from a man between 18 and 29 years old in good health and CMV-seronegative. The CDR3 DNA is TGTGCCAGTCGCTCTGGGGCCAACGTCCTGACTTTC. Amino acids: CASRSGANVLTF.